This entry lists 11 T cell receptor beta chains sequenced from one sample in a study of T-cell memory formation after mild COVID-19. TCRdb recomputed calls from the 5' RACE reads with MiXCR, one row per CDR3 protein. The sample contains about half a million distinct CDR3 sequences, roughly 20% of which appear only once. Sequencing was performed on PBMCs or a T cell subset sorted from them (not recorded which). The receptors here all came from an adult woman who had mild COVID-19 (a few samples of this study predate the infection). Cell type and time point are not known.

This clonotype was counted once. This chain connects TRBV30 to TRBJ2-1; 7 bases map to TRBD2. CDR1 and CDR2 from the germline V gene are GTSNPN and SVGIG (reference sequence). The CDR3 runs to 12 residues. In nucleotides, the CDR3 is TGTGGGGGAGGGCGTCCCTACAATGAGCAGTTCTTC. Its translation is CGGGRPYNEQFF.

The chain is built from TRBV19 and TRBJ1-1, with no clear D. Trimming took off 6 bases at V and 6 bases at J, with 14 bases between the two ends. CDR3 length: 13 amino acids. Germline CDR1 is LNHDA and CDR2 is SQIVND (reference sequence). This CDR3 is CASSPRDWSEAFF. CDR3 DNA: TGTGCCAGTAGCCCGCGGGATTGGTCTGAAGCTTTCTTT.

This clonotype was picked up a small number of times. V usage is TRBV9 and J usage is TRBJ2-7; 10 bases are a match to TRBD2. Germline CDR1 and CDR2: SGDLS and YYNGEE. This CDR3 is built from 15 residues. V was clipped by 4 bases and J by 4 bases; unmatched bases: 8. CDR3 loop: CASSPTSGTAYEQYF. The CDR3 bases are TGTGCCAGCAGCCCAACTAGCGGGACAGCGTACGAGCAGTACTTC. Using reference TRBV9 and TRBJ2-7 for the parts outside the CDR3, the full variable domain is DSGVTQTPKHLITATGQRVTLRCSPRSGDLSVYWYQQSLDQGLQFLIQYYNGEERAKGNILERFSAQQFPDLHSELNLSSLELGDSALYFCASSPTSGTAYEQYFGPGTRLTVT.

The V call is TRBV12-3 or TRBV12-4, the J call TRBJ1-1; D call uncertain. V was pared by 1 base and J by 3 bases, with 6 bases between. The CDR3 sequence is 13 residues long. The CDR3: CASSLVRYTEAFF. DNA for the CDR3: TGTGCCAGCAGTTTAGTCCGTTACACTGAAGCTTTCTTT.

This clonotype was observed a few times. Written as DNA, the CDR3 is TGCGCCAGCAGCTTGAGCGTGAATCAACGGGAGCAGTTCTTC. The encoded protein is CASSLSVNQREQFF. The rearrangement joins TRBV5-1 to TRBJ2-1, with D unresolved. The germline V and J ends were trimmed by 1 base and 10 bases, with 15 bases remaining between them. In germline, CDR1 is SGHRS, CDR2 YFSETQ. This CDR3 contains 14 residues.

This clonotype was detected ten times or more. The chain joins TRBV7-8 to TRBJ1-1; 9 bases line up with TRBD1. V lost 2 bases, J lost 4 bases, and 5 bases stayed unmatched. The CDR3 loop spans 15 amino acids. The V gene's germline CDR1 is SGHVS and CDR2 FQNEAQ. CDR3 DNA sequence: TGTGCCAGCAGCTTAACAGGGGGCTTGTTCACTGAAGCTTTCTTT. Protein product: CASSLTGGLFTEAFF.

The J gene is TRBJ2-3, the V gene TRBV2; 9 bases line up with TRBD2. CDR1 is SNHLY, CDR2 FYNNEI, per germline. V lost 6 bases and J lost 6; bases outside the gene matches: 25. CDR3 length: 20 amino acids. CDR3 sequence reads: CASSLTGTRLAEKSGDTQYF. CDR3 in DNA: TGTGCCAGCAGCCTCACAGGGACGAGACTAGCGGAAAAATCGGGGGATACGCAGTATTTT.

The V and J genes are TRBV7-2 and TRBJ2-4; D is unresolved. The germline V gene encodes CDR1 SGHTA and CDR2 FQGNSA. CDR3 size: 16 residues. Trimming took off 5 bases at V and 4 bases at J, with 18 bases between the two ends. CDR3 amino acids: CASSPTWRKAKNIQYF. The CDR3 coding sequence is TGTGCCAGCAGCCCTACCTGGCGGAAAGCGAAAAACATTCAGTACTTC.

The chain carries TRBV4-1 and TRBJ2-7, with 8 positions matching TRBD2. Germline V gives CDR1 MGHRA, CDR2 YSYEKL. The CDR3 spans 16 residues. After removal of 0 bases from V and 0 bases from J, the junction contained 4 bases not matched to a gene. For the CDR3, the DNA is TGCGCCAGCAGCCAAGATCCAGCGGGGGCCTCCTACGAGCAGTACTTC. The encoded protein is CASSQDPAGASYEQYF.

CDR3 sequence: CATKTVGAPYNEQFF. CDR3 in DNA: TGTGCCACCAAGACAGTGGGCGCACCTTACAATGAGCAGTTCTTC. The chain recombines TRBV15 with TRBJ2-1, with D possibly TRBD1 on 5 matching bases. With 7 bases removed from V and 4 bases from J, the gap between germline ends came to 17 bases. Germline CDR1 reads LNHNV; CDR2 reads YYDKDF (reference sequence). The CDR3 covers 15 residues.

This clonotype was seen only a few times. The genes are TRBV19 and TRBJ2-7; TRBD1 matches 7 bases. The CDR3 covers 12 residues. CDR1 and CDR2 (germline): LNHDA, SQIVND (reference sequence). The V segment lost 7 bases and the J segment 13 bases; nucleotides outside the gene matches: 13. As DNA, the CDR3 is TGTGCCAGTACCGCCAAACAGGGGACCCAATACTTC. This encodes CASTAKQGTQYF.